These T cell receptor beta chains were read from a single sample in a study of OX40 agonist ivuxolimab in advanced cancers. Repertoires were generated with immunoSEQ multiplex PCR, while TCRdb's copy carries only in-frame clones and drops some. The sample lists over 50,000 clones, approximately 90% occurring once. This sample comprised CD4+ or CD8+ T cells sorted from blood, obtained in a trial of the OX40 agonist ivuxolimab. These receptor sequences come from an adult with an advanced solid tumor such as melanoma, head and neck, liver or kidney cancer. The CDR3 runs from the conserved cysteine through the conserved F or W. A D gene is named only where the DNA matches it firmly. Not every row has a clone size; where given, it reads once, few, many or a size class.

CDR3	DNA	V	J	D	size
CASIAGQNTGELFF	TGTGCCAGCATCGCGGGGCAGAACACCGGGGAGCTGTTTTTT	TRBV25-1	TRBJ2-2	-	-
CASSQDHPGGEKLFF	TGCGCCAGCAGCCAGGATCATCCCGGAGGGGAAAAACTGTTTTTT	TRBV4-3	TRBJ1-4	-	-
CASSLQGGSSYNEQFF	TGCGCCAGCAGCTTGCAAGGAGGGAGCTCCTACAATGAGCAGTTCTTC	TRBV5-1	TRBJ2-1	-	-
CAWSVRQNTEAFF	TGTGCCTGGAGTGTACGACAAAACACTGAAGCTTTCTTT	TRBV30	TRBJ1-1	-	-
CASSSTQGRGQPQHF	TGTGCCAGCAGCTCTACCCAGGGGCGCGGTCAGCCCCAGCATTTT	TRBV11-2	TRBJ1-5	-	-
CASSFSSGRAKYEQYF	TGTGCCAGCAGCTTTTCTAGCGGGAGGGCCAAGTACGAGCAGTACTTC	TRBV5-6	TRBJ2-7	TRBD2	few
CASGEGEFGPALFF	TGTGCCAGCGGAGAAGGGGAGTTCGGACCAGCACTGTTTTTT	TRBV2	TRBJ1-4	-	-
CASSQTGVNTEAFF	TGTGCCAGCAGTCAGACAGGGGTGAACACTGAAGCTTTCTTT	TRBV6-5	TRBJ1-1	TRBD1	-
CASSLGGRGNTEAFF	TGTGCCAGCAGCCTGGGTGGCAGGGGGAACACTGAAGCTTTCTTT	TRBV7-9	TRBJ1-1	-	-
CASTNSGSSYNEQFF	TGTGCCAGCACCAACTCAGGGAGCTCCTACAATGAGCAGTTCTTC	TRBV18	TRBJ2-1	-	-
CASSGTGLADYNEQFF	TGTGCCAGCAGCGGAACGGGACTAGCGGATTACAATGAGCAGTTCTTC	TRBV7-3	TRBJ2-1	TRBD2	-
CASSLRLDSNEKLFF	TGTGCCAGCAGCCTTAGACTCGACAGTAATGAAAAACTGTTTTTT	TRBV7-9	TRBJ1-4	-	-
CASGRVIRDTQYF	TGCGCCAGCGGCAGGGTGATAAGAGATACGCAGTATTTT	TRBV5-1	TRBJ2-3	-	-
CASRVGGAGELFF	TGTGCCAGCAGGGTAGGGGGAGCCGGGGAGCTGTTTTTT	TRBV2	TRBJ2-2	-	-
CARSLAPGLTEAFF	TGTGCCAGAAGCTTGGCCCCAGGCCTCACTGAAGCTTTCTTT	TRBV5-3	TRBJ1-1	-	-
CASSRPLTPQTGELFF	TGTGCCAGTAGTCGCCCGTTGACCCCCCAGACCGGGGAGCTGTTTTTT	TRBV19	TRBJ2-2	-	-
CASSAPSGVSSYEQYF	TGTGCCAGCAGTGCACCTAGCGGGGTAAGCTCCTACGAGCAGTACTTC	TRBV6-1	TRBJ2-7	TRBD2	-
CASSQGGNTEAFF	TGTGCCAGCAGCCAGGGGGGGAACACTGAAGCTTTCTTT	TRBV14	TRBJ1-1	-	-
CAWSNRDNQPQHF	TGTGCCTGGAGTAACAGGGACAATCAGCCCCAGCATTTT	TRBV30	TRBJ1-5	-	-
CASSAGNEQYF	TGTGCCAGCAGCGCAGGGAACGAGCAGTACTTC	TRBV5-4	TRBJ2-7	-	once
CASSTQSGAPAYGYTF	TGTGCCAGTAGTACGCAATCAGGAGCCCCGGCCTATGGCTACACCTTC	TRBV19	TRBJ1-2	-	-
CASTSPDVVQETQYF	TGTGCCAGCACCTCTCCGGACGTAGTCCAAGAGACCCAGTACTTC	TRBV28	TRBJ2-5	-	-
CASSAPTQGDYGYTF	TGTGCCAGCAGCGCACCGACCCAGGGTGACTATGGCTACACCTTC	TRBV5-4	TRBJ1-2	-	-
CASSLIPSGGGAEAFF	TGTGCCAGCAGCTTAATACCTTCAGGGGGCGGGGCTGAAGCTTTCTTT	TRBV7-2	TRBJ1-1	TRBD1	-
CASSATGTENTEAFF	TGTGCCAGCAGCGCCACCGGGACAGAGAACACTGAAGCTTTCTTT	TRBV9	TRBJ1-1	TRBD1	-
CSVVQGAHEQYF	TGCAGCGTTGTACAGGGGGCCCACGAGCAGTACTTC	TRBV29-1	TRBJ2-7	TRBD1	-
CASSASRGPQHF	TGTGCCAGCAGTGCCTCCAGGGGTCCCCAGCATTTT	TRBV6-5	TRBJ1-5	-	few
CAAGRSGELFF	TGTGCCGCCGGACGGTCCGGGGAGCTGTTTTTT	TRBV10-3	TRBJ2-2	-	-
CASSSTVNYGYTF	TGTGCCAGCAGCTCGACAGTGAACTATGGCTACACCTTC	TRBV7-2	TRBJ1-2	-	-
CASSLDNLYEQYF	TGCGCCAGCAGCTTGGACAACCTCTACGAGCAGTACTTC	TRBV5-1	TRBJ2-7	-	once
CASSDQTGSNTGELFF	TGTGCCAGCAGTGATCAAACAGGTTCGAACACCGGGGAGCTGTTTTTT	TRBV6-4	TRBJ2-2	-	once
CASSEWGDRAYSPLHF	TGTGCCAGCAGTGAATGGGGGGACAGGGCCTATTCACCCCTCCACTTT	TRBV6-1	TRBJ1-6	TRBD1	-
CASSLGTGAFSGNTIYF	TGTGCCAGCAGCCTCGGGACAGGGGCGTTCTCTGGAAACACCATATATTTT	TRBV5-5	TRBJ1-3	TRBD1	-
CATSRDAGGVSGELFF	TGTGCCACCAGCAGAGATGCGGGGGGCGTTAGCGGGGAGCTGTTTTTT	TRBV15	TRBJ2-2	TRBD2	-
CASSLGGATNEKLFF	TGCGCCAGCAGCTTGGGAGGGGCAACTAATGAAAAACTGTTTTTT	TRBV5-1	TRBJ1-4	-	-
CASSPRQSPNEKLFF	TGTGCCAGCAGCCCAAGACAGTCCCCTAATGAAAAACTGTTTTTT	TRBV7-2	TRBJ1-4	-	-
CASNGGDGELFF	TGCGCCAGCAACGGGGGGGACGGGGAGCTGTTTTTT	TRBV10-1	TRBJ2-2	TRBD2	-
CASSSDNLQGNEQYF	TGTGCCAGCAGTTCCGACAACCTCCAGGGTAACGAGCAGTACTTC	TRBV27	TRBJ2-7	-	-
CASSLTSGGVQETQYF	TGTGCCAGCAGCCTTACTAGCGGGGGGGTCCAAGAGACCCAGTACTTC	TRBV6-6	TRBJ2-5	TRBD2	once
CASSPYRGGHGELFF	TGTGCCAGCAGCCCTTACAGGGGTGGGCACGGGGAGCTGTTTTTT	TRBV7-2	TRBJ2-2	TRBD1	-
CASRGGGRNNEQFF	TGTGCCAGCAGGGGGGGCGGGAGGAATAATGAGCAGTTCTTC	TRBV28	TRBJ2-1	TRBD2	-
CASSPPARGADYGYTF	TGTGCCAGCTCACCACCGGCCAGGGGCGCGGACTATGGCTACACCTTC	TRBV18	TRBJ1-2	-	-
CASSQLRQNNEQFF	TGTGCCAGCAGTCAACTACGACAGAACAATGAGCAGTTCTTC	TRBV28	TRBJ2-1	-	-
CATSGAGTSGRALYNEQFF	TGTGCCACCAGCGGAGCCGGGACTAGCGGGAGGGCCCTCTACAATGAGCAGTTCTTC	TRBV15	TRBJ2-1	TRBD2	-
CASRKFLNTEAFF	TGTGCCAGCAGAAAATTTTTGAACACTGAAGCTTTCTTT	TRBV6-5	TRBJ1-1	-	once
CASSVGGTLSPTEAFF	TGTGCCAGCAGTGTGGGTGGGACTCTCTCTCCCACTGAAGCTTTCTTT	TRBV6-4	TRBJ1-1	-	-
CASSLTDTEAFF	TGTGCCAGCAGCCTGACAGACACTGAAGCTTTCTTT	TRBV5-6	TRBJ1-1	-	few
CASRGVYNEQFF	TGTGCCAGCAGAGGCGTGTACAATGAGCAGTTCTTC	TRBV6-5	TRBJ2-1	-	-